This entry is about one TCR beta chain. Its antigen is undetermined. CDR3 length equals 15 residues. The V gene end was trimmed by 7 bases and the J gene end by 5 bases; junction bases not matched to a gene: 11. Germline CDR1 and CDR2: MDHEN and SYDVKM. This entry comes from a study of T cell responses to AZD1222 COVID-19 vaccine. Repertoires were generated with immunoSEQ multiplex PCR, while TCRdb's copy carries only in-frame clones and drops some. The data contain over 200,000 clones, about 95% of them singletons. Study-level results: Repertoires were obtained only post-peak T cell response.

V and J are TRBV28 and TRBJ1-1; 9 nucleotides line up with TRBD1. The sequencing used peripheral blood, collected 28 days after the second dose of the MenACWY control vaccine. This TCR was recovered from an adult who received the MenACWY meningococcal vaccine as a control. The DNA for the CDR3 is TGTGCCAGCACCACCCAAGGGACAGGGCGAACTGAAGCTTTCTTT. Protein: CASTTQGTGRTEAFF.